These 31 T cell receptor beta chains were sequenced from one sample in a study of blood T cell repertoires in COVID-19. Here immunoSEQ multiplex PCR was the method, and the copy in TCRdb shows in-frame clones only, minus some. The top ten hold around 2.9% of the sample, which has 200,000 to 250,000 clones, about 88% seen once. The sample comprised peripheral blood. Every receptor here comes from a woman aged 55-75 years with acute or convalescent COVID-19.

V gene TRBV20-1 combines with J gene TRBJ1-4; D uncertain. Deletions cut 3 bases from V and 4 bases from J, with 9 bases between. The CDR3 runs to 13 residues. From germline, CDR1 is DFQATT and CDR2 SNEGSKA (reference sequence). The CDR3 coding sequence is TGCAGTGCTAGTATCTTTAATAATGAAAAACTGTTTTTT. This codes for CSASIFNNEKLFF.

The chain links TRBV6-1 to TRBJ1-6, with D unresolved. Trimming took off 2 bases at V and 14 bases at J, with 7 bases between the two ends. Germline CDR1 MNHNS, CDR2 SASEGT. The CDR3 has 11 residues. CDR3 in DNA: TGTGCCAGCAGTGAACGGGTCGCCCTCCACTTT. It specifies CASSERVALHF.

The gene calls are TRBV6-5 and TRBJ2-2; no firm D call. From germline, CDR1 is MNHEY and CDR2 SVGAGI. The CDR3 contains 12 residues. V was shortened by 7 bases and J by 0 bases, with 3 bases between the two germline ends. The DNA for the CDR3 is TGTGCCAGCAACACGAACACCGGGGAGCTGTTTTTT. Encoded protein: CASNTNTGELFF.

CDR3 residues: CASSPGLAGGQNEQFF. Here the CDR3 DNA reads TGTGCCAGCAGCCCTGGACTAGCGGGAGGGCAAAATGAGCAGTTCTTC. The rearrangement joins TRBV9 to TRBJ2-1; TRBD2 matches 15 bases. CDR3 size: 16 residues. Per the germline V gene, CDR1 is SGDLS and CDR2 is YYNGEE. V lost 4 bases to trimming and J lost 7 bases; unmatched junction nucleotides: 6.

The chain carries TRBV5-5 and TRBJ2-1; 8 bases map to TRBD1. CDR1 and CDR2 (germline): SGHKS, YYEKEE (reference sequence). The CDR3 is made up of 15 amino acids. The junction had 5 bases not matched to a gene; V was cut back by 4 bases and J by 2 bases. The CDR3 spells CASSPGQGTYNEQFF. CDR3 coding DNA: TGTGCCAGCAGCCCTGGACAGGGAACCTACAATGAGCAGTTCTTC.

The rearrangement links TRBV4-2 to TRBJ2-3, with 8 bases matching TRBD2. CDR3 size: 16 residues. V was clipped by 2 bases and J by 0 bases; unmatched bases: 4. Germline V gives CDR1 LGHNA, CDR2 YNFKEQ. Written as DNA, the CDR3 is TGTGCCAGCAGCCAACTAACTAGCGGTAGCACAGATACGCAGTATTTT. This translates into CASSQLTSGSTDTQYF.

The chain employs TRBV7-2 and TRBJ2-1; TRBD2 aligns across 10 bases. CDR1 SGHTA and CDR2 FQGNSA come from the germline V gene. V gave up 8 bases and J gave up 2 bases; unmatched junction bases: 12. This CDR3 is built from 17 residues. CDR3 amino acids: CASGDRLAGAPYNEQFF. The CDR3 DNA reads as TGTGCCAGCGGAGACCGTCTAGCGGGAGCCCCCTACAATGAGCAGTTCTTC.

The V and J genes are TRBV11-2 and TRBJ2-1; 9 nucleotides agree with TRBD2. The CDR3 sequence is 15 residues long. Germline lookup yields CDR1 SGHAT and CDR2 FQNNGV. V lost 4 bases to trimming and J lost 4 bases; unmatched junction nucleotides: 5. The CDR3 here is CASSSRGGEYNEQFF. The CDR3 DNA sequence: TGTGCCAGCAGCTCGCGGGGGGGCGAGTACAATGAGCAGTTCTTC.

Only one count was recorded for this clone. This sample also contains other DNA sequences that code for the same CDR3. The rearrangement links TRBV30 to TRBJ1-2, with D perhaps TRBD1 (5 bases). Looked up from germline, CDR1 is GTSNPN and CDR2 is SVGIG (reference sequence). This CDR3 spans 11 amino acids. V shed 0 bases and J shed 7 bases, with 6 bases lying between them. This chain's CDR3 is CAWSVGGGYTF. The CDR3 region has the DNA TGTGCCTGGAGTGTGGGGGGTGGCTACACCTTC.

There are a few counts of this clone. The junction departs from the called germline gene at one end, perhaps through a read error. V gene TRBV2 combines with J gene TRBJ1-3, with D perhaps TRBD1 (5 bases). Germline CDR1 SNHLY, CDR2 FYNNEI. The CDR3 is 15 residues long. The CDR3 here is CASREDSSSGNTIYF. CDR3 nucleotides: TGTGCCAGCAGAGAAGACAGCAGCTCTGGAAACACCATATATTTT.

The chain recombines TRBV11-3 with TRBJ1-1; D is ambiguous. The CDR3 consists of 14 residues. The germline gives CDR1 SGHNT, CDR2 YENEEA. Trimming stripped 0 bases from V and 4 bases from J, with 9 bases between. The CDR3 DNA reads as TGTGCCAGCAGCTTAGATAGGACTGGCACTGAAGCTTTCTTT. Amino acids: CASSLDRTGTEAFF.

This clone was counted only a few times. This chain links TRBV18 with TRBJ1-1; maybe TRBD1 (6 bases). Trimming cost V 2 bases and J 2 bases, with 12 bases left between them. The CDR3 is made up of 15 amino acids. Germline loops: CDR1 KGHSH, CDR2 LQKENI. The CDR3 region is CASSPRGTENTEAFF. In nucleotides, the CDR3 is TGTGCCAGCTCACCAAGGGGGACGGAAAACACTGAAGCTTTCTTT.

V gene TRBV3-1 (or the pseudogene TRBV3-2) combines with J gene TRBJ2-3; 10 bases line up with TRBD2. V gave up 2 bases and J gave up 4 bases; unmatched junction bases: 6. Germline values: CDR1 LGHDT, CDR2 YNNKEL (reference sequence). The CDR3 runs to 16 residues. The CDR3 DNA sequence: TGTGCCAGCAGCCAAACAGCGGGGGGGCCTGCAGATACGCAGTATTTT. Its translation is CASSQTAGGPADTQYF.

This clone is a singleton in its sample. This sequence joins TRBV19 and TRBJ2-3, with D unclear. Germline V gene lookup returns CDR1 LNHDA and CDR2 SQIVND (reference sequence). The CDR3 is 15 residues long. V dropped 2 bases and J dropped 1 base, with 10 bases sitting between them. The CDR3 bases are TGTGCCAGTAGTATACTTCCCCCGGGCACAGATACGCAGTATTTT. Translating gives CASSILPPGTDTQYF.

V and J are TRBV30 and TRBJ1-5; 10 positions agree with TRBD1. The J segment lost 6 bases and the V segment lost 7 bases, leaving 9 bases of the junction unmatched. Germline lookup yields CDR1 GTSNPN and CDR2 SVGIG (reference sequence). The CDR3 is 14 residues long. The CDR3 reads CAFSPGQGIQPQHF. The CDR3 region has the DNA TGTGCCTTCTCTCCGGGACAGGGGATTCAGCCCCAGCATTTT.

The rearrangement uses TRBV30 and TRBJ2-7; 8 bases are a match to TRBD1. The J segment lost 6 bases and the V segment lost 5 bases, leaving 6 bases of the junction unmatched. The CDR3 length is 12 residues. Germline CDR1 is GTSNPN and CDR2 is SVGIG (reference sequence). CDR3 sequence: CAWGQGVREQYF. CDR3 in DNA: TGTGCCTGGGGACAGGGTGTACGCGAGCAGTACTTC.

V usage is TRBV28 and J usage is TRBJ1-1; TRBD1 might be the D (6 bases). CDR1 MDHEN and CDR2 SYDVKM come from the germline V gene. The length of the CDR3 is 13 residues. Trimming removed 5 bases from V and 11 bases from J, with 18 bases in between. The CDR3 sequence: CASSTPDRDRAFF. The CDR3 DNA reads TGTGCCAGCAGTACCCCGGACCGAGACAGGGCTTTCTTT.

This chain uses TRBV9 with TRBJ1-5; D perhaps matches TRBD1 (5 bases). Germline CDR1 SGDLS, CDR2 YYNGEE. The CDR3 consists of 14 residues. V lost 3 bases to trimming and J lost 3 bases, with 10 bases between them. The CDR3 loop is CASSEWGDNQPQHF. The CDR3 DNA follows: TGTGCCAGCAGCGAGTGGGGGGACAATCAGCCCCAGCATTTT.

This clone was seen more than once but under ten times. Here the CDR3 DNA reads TGCGCCAGCAGCTCGGGACAGACAGATAATTCACCCCTCCACTTT. This codes for CASSSGQTDNSPLHF. This chain connects TRBV5-1 to TRBJ1-6; TRBD1 matches 7 bases. The CDR3 runs 15 residues. Germline CDR1 SGHRS, CDR2 YFSETQ. Losses at the gene ends were 3 bases for V and 5 bases for J; bases not matched to a gene: 5.

This clone appeared once. The chain is built from TRBV5-4 and TRBJ1-3; 8 bases line up with TRBD1. CDR3 length equals 15 residues. The J segment lost 4 bases and the V segment lost 1 base, leaving 4 bases of the junction unmatched. Germline V gene sequence: CDR1 SGHNT, CDR2 YYREEE (reference sequence). The CDR3 here is CASSLQGAVGNTIYF. CDR3 bases: TGTGCCAGCAGCTTGCAGGGGGCGGTCGGAAACACCATATATTTT.

The CDR3: CASSVIQGGNQPQHF. The CDR3 DNA is TGTGCCAGCAGTGTCATACAGGGGGGAAACCAGCCCCAGCATTTT. J is TRBJ1-5 and V is TRBV6-4; 8 nucleotides line up with TRBD1. Germline V gives CDR1 MRHNA, CDR2 SNTAGT. J gave up 7 bases and V 4 bases, and 9 bases lay outside the gene matches. This CDR3 has 15 residues.

Ten or more counts support this clone. The chain carries TRBV5-1 and TRBJ2-1; D is ambiguous. Trimming cost V 2 bases and J 2 bases, with 8 bases left between them. The CDR3 consists of 14 residues. CDR1 SGHRS and CDR2 YFSETQ come from the germline V gene. The CDR3 DNA reads as TGCGCCAGCAGCTTTAGCATGCCCTACAATGAGCAGTTCTTC. Its translation: CASSFSMPYNEQFF.

The rearrangement links TRBV6-6 to TRBJ2-1; TRBD2 matches at 15 bases. This CDR3 spans 18 amino acids. Germline-derived CDR1 and CDR2 are MNHNY and SVGAGI (reference sequence). J was trimmed by 0 bases and V by 5 bases; bases with no gene match: 5. CDR3 sequence (DNA): TGTGCCAGCAGTCGGACTAGCGGGAGGGTAGGCTCCTACAATGAGCAGTTCTTC. It codes for CASSRTSGRVGSYNEQFF.

This clone was seen a handful of times. The chain links TRBV3-1 (or the pseudogene TRBV3-2) to TRBJ1-6, with D possibly matching TRBD1 (6 bases). CDR1 is LGHDT and CDR2 is YNNKEL in the germline V gene (reference sequence). The CDR3 has 12 residues. The V and J ends lost 1 base and 15 bases respectively, with 10 bases between them. CDR3 sequence (DNA): TGTGCCAGCAGCCAAGGCTGGACAGTCCTCCACTTT. As protein: CASSQGWTVLHF.

The chain combines TRBV5-5 with TRBJ1-6; TRBD1 matches 8 bases. V shed 2 bases, J shed 14 bases, and the junction held 15 bases outside the gene matches. From germline, CDR1 is SGHKS and CDR2 YYEKEE (reference sequence). The CDR3 totals 16 residues. The CDR3 is CASSLQTGATVVSLHF. The CDR3 DNA sequence: TGTGCCAGCAGCTTACAGACAGGGGCCACGGTAGTATCCCTCCACTTT.

The rearrangement uses TRBV5-5 and TRBJ1-2; perhaps TRBD1 as D (6 bases). The ends were cut back, 2 bases at V and 9 bases at J, with 11 bases in the middle. Germline loops: CDR1 SGHKS, CDR2 YYEKEE (reference sequence). The CDR3 covers 12 residues. CDR3 in amino acids: CASSFTRGSYTF. CDR3 sequence (DNA): TGTGCCAGCAGCTTTACCAGGGGAAGCTACACCTTC.

This chain uses TRBV10-3 with TRBJ2-3; possible D gene TRBD1, 5 bases. Germline CDR1 ENHRY, CDR2 SYGVKD. V gave up 6 bases and J gave up 0 bases, with 10 bases separating them. The CDR3 totals 14 residues. CDR3 coding DNA: TGTGCCATCAGAGCAGGGATGAGCACAGATACGCAGTATTTT. This sequence encodes CAIRAGMSTDTQYF.

The chain employs TRBV14 and TRBJ1-1; the D gene is possibly TRBD1 (6 bases). V was pared by 2 bases and J by 3 bases, with 13 bases between. CDR1 and CDR2 from the germline V gene are SGHDN and FVKESK. This CDR3 region has 15 residues. The CDR3 loop reads CASSQWAGGDTEAFF. CDR3 coding DNA: TGTGCCAGCAGCCAATGGGCGGGGGGCGACACTGAAGCTTTCTTT.

Remarks on this clone: The sample contains more than one DNA sequence encoding this CDR3. The gene calls are TRBV18 and TRBJ1-1; no clear D. Trimming left V 3 bases short and J 2 bases short, with 7 bases between. CDR1 is KGHSH, CDR2 LQKENI, per germline. The CDR3 spans 13 residues. CDR3 in amino acids: CASSPGLNTEAFF. CDR3 in DNA: TGTGCCAGCTCACCTGGGCTAAACACTGAAGCTTTCTTT.

V usage is TRBV5-6 and J usage is TRBJ2-3; 11 bases map to TRBD2. The CDR3 extends over 15 amino acids. With V trimmed by 0 bases and J by 7 bases, 4 bases remained unmatched. From germline, CDR1 is SGHDT and CDR2 YYEEEE. CDR3 in DNA: TGTGCCAGCAGCTTGGCTAGCGGGGGGCCCTATACGCAGTATTTT. This translates into CASSLASGGPYTQYF.

The J gene is TRBJ2-6, the V gene TRBV7-8; 8 bases are a match to TRBD1. The CDR3 runs 15 residues. The germline CDR1 and CDR2 sequences are SGHVS and FQNEAQ. V shed 5 bases and J 4 bases; nucleotides not matched to a gene: 4. The CDR3 sequence: CASSPRTGGANVLTF. As DNA, the CDR3 is TGTGCCAGCAGCCCGCGGACAGGGGGGGCCAACGTCCTGACTTTC.